The present TCR beta chain was sequenced within a study of shared clonotypes between healthy human individuals. TCRdb's copy holds only in-frame clones and misses some; the assay was immunoSEQ multiplex PCR. The sample lists more than 450,000 clones, 70% to 80% occurring once. This CDR3 contains 14 residues. V dropped 7 bases and J dropped 4 bases, with 17 bases sitting between them. Germline assignment: CDR1 ENHRY and CDR2 SYGVKD. The chain has TRBV10-3 and TRBJ2-7; TRBD2 is a possible D gene (5 bases). The sequenced sample consisted of PBMCs. The receptor was derived from a woman between 35 and 50 years old in good health. Some clones in this sample may be carry-over from other donors' samples. CDR3: CAIKRTEGSYEQYF. Here the CDR3 DNA reads TGTGCCATCAAAAGAACAGAGGGTTCTTACGAGCAGTACTTC.